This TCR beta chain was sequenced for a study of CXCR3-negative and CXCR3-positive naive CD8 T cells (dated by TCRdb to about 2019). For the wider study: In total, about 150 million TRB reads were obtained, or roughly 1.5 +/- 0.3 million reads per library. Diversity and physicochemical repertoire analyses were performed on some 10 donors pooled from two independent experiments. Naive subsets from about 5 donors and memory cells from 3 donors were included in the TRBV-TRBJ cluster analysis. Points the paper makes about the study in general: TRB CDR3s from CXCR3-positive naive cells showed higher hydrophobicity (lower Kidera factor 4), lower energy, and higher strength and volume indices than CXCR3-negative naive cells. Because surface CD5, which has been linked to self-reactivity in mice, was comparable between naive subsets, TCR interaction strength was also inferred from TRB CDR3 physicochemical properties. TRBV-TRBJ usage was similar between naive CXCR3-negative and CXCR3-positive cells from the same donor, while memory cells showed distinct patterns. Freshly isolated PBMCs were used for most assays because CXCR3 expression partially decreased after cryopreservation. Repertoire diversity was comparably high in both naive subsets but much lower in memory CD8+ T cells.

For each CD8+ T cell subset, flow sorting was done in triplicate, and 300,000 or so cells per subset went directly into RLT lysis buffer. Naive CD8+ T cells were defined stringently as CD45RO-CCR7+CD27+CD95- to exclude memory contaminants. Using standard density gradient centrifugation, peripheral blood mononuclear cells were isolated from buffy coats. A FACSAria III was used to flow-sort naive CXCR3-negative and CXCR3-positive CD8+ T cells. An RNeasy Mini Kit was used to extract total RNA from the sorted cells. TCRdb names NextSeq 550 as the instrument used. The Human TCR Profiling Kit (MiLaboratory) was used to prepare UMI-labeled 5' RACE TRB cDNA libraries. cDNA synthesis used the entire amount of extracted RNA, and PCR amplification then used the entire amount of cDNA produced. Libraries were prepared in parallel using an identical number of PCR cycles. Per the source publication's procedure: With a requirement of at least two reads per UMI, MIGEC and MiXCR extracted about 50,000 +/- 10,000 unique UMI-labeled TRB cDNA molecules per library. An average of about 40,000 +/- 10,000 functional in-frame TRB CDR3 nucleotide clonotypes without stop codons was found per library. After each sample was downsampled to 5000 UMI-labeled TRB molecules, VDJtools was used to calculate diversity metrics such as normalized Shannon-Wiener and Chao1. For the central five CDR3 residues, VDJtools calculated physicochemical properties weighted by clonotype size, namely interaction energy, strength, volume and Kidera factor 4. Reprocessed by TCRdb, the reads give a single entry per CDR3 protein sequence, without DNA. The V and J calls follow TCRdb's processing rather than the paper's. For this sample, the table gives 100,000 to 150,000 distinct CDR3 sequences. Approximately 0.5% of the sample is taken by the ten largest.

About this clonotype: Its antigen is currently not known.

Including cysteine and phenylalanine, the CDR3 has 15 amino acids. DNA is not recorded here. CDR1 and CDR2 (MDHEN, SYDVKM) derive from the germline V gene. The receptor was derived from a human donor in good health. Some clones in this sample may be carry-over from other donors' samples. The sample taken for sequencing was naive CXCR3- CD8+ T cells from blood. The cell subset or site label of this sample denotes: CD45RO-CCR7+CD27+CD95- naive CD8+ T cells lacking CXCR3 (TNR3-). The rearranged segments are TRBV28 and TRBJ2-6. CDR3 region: CASSFHTGGANVLTF.